This is a list of T cell receptor beta chains from one sample in a study of response to subunit inactivated influenza vaccine. TCRdb passed the RT-PCR reads through MiXCR, listing each CDR3 protein once. There are about 650,000 distinct CDR3 sequences in the sample; about 14% occur only once, and about 7.4% lies in the top ten. The sequencing here drew on PBMCs from blood, taken around two weeks before vaccination. The receptors were gathered from a man in his forties or fifties who received an inactivated influenza vaccine. The CDR3 runs from the conserved cysteine through the conserved F or W. Fields, in order: V gene, clone size, J gene, D gene, CDR3 DNA, CDR3 protein. A D gene is named only where the DNA matches it firmly. Size tells how often a clone was seen (once, few, many) or the class of an expanded clone, and some rows leave it out.

V gene: TRBV3-1; clone size: few; J gene: TRBJ2-5; D gene: -; CDR3 DNA: TGTGCCAGCAGCCAAGGCCCCTTAGAGACCCAGTACTTC; CDR3 protein: CASSQGPLETQYF
V gene: TRBV5-1; clone size: few; J gene: TRBJ1-2; D gene: TRBD1; CDR3 DNA: TGCGCCAGCAGCCACGGACAGGGGGCAGGTGGCTATGGCTACACCTTC; CDR3 protein: CASSHGQGAGGYGYTF
V gene: TRBV29-1; clone size: many; J gene: TRBJ1-2; D gene: TRBD1; CDR3 DNA: TGCAGCGCAACAGGGGGCCGGGGCTACACCTTC; CDR3 protein: CSATGGRGYTF
V gene: TRBV9; clone size: -; J gene: TRBJ2-1; D gene: TRBD1; CDR3 DNA: TGTGCCAGCAGCACCCACCGACAGGGCTATGAGCAGTTCTTC; CDR3 protein: CASSTHRQGYEQFF
V gene: TRBV3-1; clone size: -; J gene: TRBJ2-1; D gene: TRBD2; CDR3 DNA: TGTGCCAGCAGCCAAGGGGGCCTCGGGACTAGCGGGAGTGATGAGCAGTTCTTC; CDR3 protein: CASSQGGLGTSGSDEQFF
V gene: TRBV5-4; clone size: -; J gene: TRBJ1-3; D gene: -; CDR3 DNA: TGTGCCAGCAGCGCAGGACAAAGTTTTGGAAACACCATATATTTT; CDR3 protein: CASSAGQSFGNTIYF
V gene: TRBV5-5; clone size: few; J gene: TRBJ1-3; D gene: -; CDR3 DNA: TGTGCCAGCAGCTCTCCGGGCCCTGGAAACACCATATATTTT; CDR3 protein: CASSSPGPGNTIYF
V gene: TRBV27; clone size: -; J gene: TRBJ2-7; D gene: -; CDR3 DNA: TGTGCCAGCAGTTTCCGTATCAGCCTCTACGAGCAGTACTTC; CDR3 protein: CASSFRISLYEQYF
V gene: TRBV5-5; clone size: -; J gene: TRBJ2-7; D gene: -; CDR3 DNA: TGTGCCTGCAGCTTGGATCCAGGGTCGACCTACGAGCAGTACTTC; CDR3 protein: CACSLDPGSTYEQYF
V gene: TRBV6-2/TRBV6-3; clone size: -; J gene: TRBJ2-1; D gene: -; CDR3 DNA: TGTGCCAGCAGTTACTCCCACAGCCCCTCAGGTGAGCAGTTCTTC; CDR3 protein: CASSYSHSPSGEQFF
V gene: TRBV6-5; clone size: -; J gene: TRBJ2-7; D gene: -; CDR3 DNA: TGTGCCAGCACCCAGGGATCCGAGCAGTACTTC; CDR3 protein: CASTQGSEQYF
V gene: TRBV3-1; clone size: many; J gene: TRBJ2-1; D gene: -; CDR3 DNA: TGTGCCAGCAGCCTCCTAAGGACTGATTCCTACAATGAGCAGTTCTTC; CDR3 protein: CASSLLRTDSYNEQFF
V gene: TRBV11-2; clone size: many; J gene: TRBJ2-7; D gene: -; CDR3 DNA: TGTGCCAGCAGCTTGGATCACTCCTACGAGCAGTACTTC; CDR3 protein: CASSLDHSYEQYF